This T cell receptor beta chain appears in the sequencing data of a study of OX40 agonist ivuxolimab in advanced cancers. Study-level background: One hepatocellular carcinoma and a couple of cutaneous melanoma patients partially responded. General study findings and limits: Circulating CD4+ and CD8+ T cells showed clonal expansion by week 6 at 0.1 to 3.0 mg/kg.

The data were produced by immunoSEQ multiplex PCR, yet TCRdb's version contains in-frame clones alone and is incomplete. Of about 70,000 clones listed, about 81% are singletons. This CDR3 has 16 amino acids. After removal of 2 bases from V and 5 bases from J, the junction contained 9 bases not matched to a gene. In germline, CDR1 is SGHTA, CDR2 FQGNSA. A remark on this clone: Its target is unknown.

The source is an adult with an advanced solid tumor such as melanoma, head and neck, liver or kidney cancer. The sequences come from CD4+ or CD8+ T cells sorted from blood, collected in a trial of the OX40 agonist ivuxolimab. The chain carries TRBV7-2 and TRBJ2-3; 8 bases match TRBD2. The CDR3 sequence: CASSLIGGLAGDTQYF. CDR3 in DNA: TGTGCCAGCAGCTTAATAGGGGGGCTAGCGGGAGATACGCAGTATTTT.